These 19 T cell receptor beta chains were all obtained from the same sample, sequenced in a study of blood T cell repertoires in COVID-19. This table comes from immunoSEQ multiplex PCR, and its TCRdb copy is limited to in-frame clones, with some not included. The sample includes around 220,000 clones, roughly 84% of them seen just once. The sample taken for sequencing was peripheral blood. The receptors were sampled from a man aged 25 to 40 with active or convalescent COVID-19.

The V call is TRBV7-2, the J call TRBJ2-1; D perhaps matches TRBD2 (7 bases). The ends were cut back, 4 bases at V and 2 bases at J, with 12 bases in the middle. CDR1 SGHTA and CDR2 FQGNSA come from the germline V gene. This CDR3 has 15 residues. CDR3 protein: CASSSGGGTYNEQFF. The DNA of the CDR3 is TGTGCCAGCAGCTCGGGGGGCGGGACCTACAATGAGCAGTTCTTC.

The CDR3 loop is CAWSVNQREQFF. CDR3 bases: TGTGCCTGGAGTGTAAACCAGAGGGAGCAGTTCTTC. This chain links TRBV30 with TRBJ2-1; no clear D gene. Trimming left V 0 bases short and J 10 bases short, with 10 bases between. Germline-derived CDR1 and CDR2 are GTSNPN and SVGIG (reference sequence). The CDR3 covers 12 residues.

This chain joins TRBV6-5 and TRBJ1-2, with a possible D match to TRBD1 (6 bases). V lost 6 bases and J lost 4, with 9 bases in between. The CDR3 loop spans 12 amino acids. Germline lookup yields CDR1 MNHEY and CDR2 SVGAGI. CDR3 residues: CASRDSTYGYTF. DNA of the CDR3: TGTGCCAGCAGGGACAGTACCTATGGCTACACCTTC.

The rearrangement joins TRBV5-6 to TRBJ2-1; TRBD2 matches at 15 bases. CDR3 length equals 19 residues. Germline V gene data show CDR1 as SGHDT and CDR2 as YYEEEE. V trimming: 2 bases; J trimming: 3 bases; junction bases outside the gene matches: 9. The CDR3 protein is CASSFSGGLAGGHYNEQFF. The DNA for the CDR3 is TGTGCCAGCAGCTTTTCTGGTGGACTAGCGGGAGGGCACTACAATGAGCAGTTCTTC.

The chain carries TRBV7-9 and TRBJ2-3; TRBD2 aligns across 10 bases. CDR3 length: 15 residues. Germline V lookup: CDR1 SEHNR, CDR2 FQNEAQ (reference sequence). V lost 6 bases to trimming and J lost 5 bases; unmatched junction nucleotides: 8. CDR3 sequence reads: CASRHASGSKDTQYF. CDR3 sequence (DNA): TGTGCCAGCAGACACGCTAGCGGGAGTAAAGATACGCAGTATTTT.

The chain is built from TRBV28 and TRBJ1-2; maybe TRBD1 (6 bases). The length of the CDR3 is 16 residues. CDR1 and CDR2 from the germline V gene are MDHEN and SYDVKM. The V and J ends lost 3 bases and 3 bases respectively, with 17 bases between them. The CDR3 reads CASSFGEGGQYYGYTF. The CDR3 region has the DNA TGTGCCAGCAGTTTCGGGGAGGGGGGTCAGTACTATGGCTACACCTTC.

This chain joins TRBV11-2 and TRBJ1-4; TRBD1 matches at 7 bases. CDR1 is SGHAT, CDR2 FQNNGV, per germline. J gave up 7 bases and V 1 base, and 3 bases lay outside the gene matches. This CDR3 has 14 amino acids. DNA for the CDR3: TGTGCCAGCAGCTTAGTTTACAGGGGTGAAAAACTGTTTTTT. Protein product: CASSLVYRGEKLFF.

The chain uses TRBV14 and TRBJ2-7; 9 positions match TRBD1. Germline V gives CDR1 SGHDN, CDR2 FVKESK. This CDR3 contains 16 residues. J lost 7 bases, V lost 0 bases, and 10 bases had no gene match. DNA of the CDR3: TGTGCCAGCAGCCAAGATAGGGGACAGGGTTCGAGGGAGCAGTACTTC. This codes for CASSQDRGQGSREQYF.

The chain combines TRBV6-2 or TRBV6-3 with TRBJ2-1, with TRBD1 matching over 10 bases. CDR3 size: 16 residues. V was clipped by 5 bases and J by 6 bases; unmatched bases: 10. CDR1 is MNHEY and CDR2 is SVGEGT in the germline V gene. In DNA, the CDR3 is TGTGCCAGCAGTCGTTCCGGGACAGGGGCGGTCAATGAGCAGTTCTTC. Protein product: CASSRSGTGAVNEQFF.

The rearrangement uses TRBV30 and TRBJ1-2, with 7 bases matching TRBD1. J lost 4 bases, V lost 4 bases, and 6 bases had no gene match. CDR1 GTSNPN and CDR2 SVGIG come from the germline V gene (reference sequence). The CDR3 covers 13 residues. The CDR3 loop reads CAWTTGDFYGYTF. For the CDR3, the DNA is TGTGCCTGGACTACAGGGGACTTCTATGGCTACACCTTC.

V is TRBV7-2 and J is TRBJ2-3, with D possibly matching TRBD2 (7 bases). V lost 3 bases to trimming and J lost 0 bases, with 19 bases between them. CDR1 and CDR2 (germline): SGHTA, FQGNSA. The CDR3 has 18 amino acids. CDR3 protein: CASSLTASGGGSTDTQYF. CDR3 in DNA: TGTGCCAGCAGCTTGACGGCTAGCGGAGGGGGTAGCACAGATACGCAGTATTTT. The whole variable domain, remainder taken from reference TRBV7-2 and TRBJ2-3, is GAGVSQSPSNKVTEKGKDVELRCDPISGHTALYWYRQSLGQGLEFLIYFQGNSAPDKSGLPSDRFSAERTGGSVSTLTIQRTQQEDSAVYLCASSLTASGGGSTDTQYFGPGTRLTVL.

This clone was seen once. The V call is TRBV27, the J call TRBJ2-1; D perhaps matches TRBD2 (5 bases). Per germline, CDR1 MNHEY and CDR2 SMNVEV (reference sequence). The V end lost 6 bases, the J end lost 3 bases, and 24 bases lay between the germline ends. The CDR3 is 18 residues long. The DNA of the CDR3 is TGTGCCAGCAGGGACCCGGAAGCGGATCTAAGTGTCTACAATGAGCAGTTCTTC. Protein product: CASRDPEADLSVYNEQFF.

The genes are TRBV2 and TRBJ1-4; 9 bases agree with TRBD1. The CDR3 contains 14 residues. Germline CDR1 SNHLY, CDR2 FYNNEI. Trimming took 5 bases from V and 7 from J; bases not matched to a gene: 5. The CDR3 nucleotides read TGTGCCAGCAGTCAAGGACAGGGGATTGAAAAACTGTTTTTT. As protein: CASSQGQGIEKLFF.

This clone showed up just once. The V and J genes are TRBV7-2 and TRBJ2-7; 14 nucleotides agree with TRBD2. This CDR3 spans 15 amino acids. Germline assignment: CDR1 SGHTA and CDR2 FQGNSA. With V trimmed by 1 base and J by 8 bases, 4 bases remained unmatched. The DNA for the CDR3 is TGTGCCAGCAGCTTAGGACTAGCGGGAGGGCCGAAGCAGTACTTC. This gives the protein CASSLGLAGGPKQYF.

This clone was recorded a few times. The chain carries TRBV5-6 and TRBJ1-5; D gene unclear. The CDR3 length is 13 residues. Trimming stripped 4 bases from V and 5 bases from J, with 10 bases between. Germline V gives CDR1 SGHDT, CDR2 YYEEEE. The CDR3: CASSAGDHQPQHF. CDR3 in DNA: TGTGCCAGCAGCGCTGGAGATCATCAGCCCCAGCATTTT.

This chain joins TRBV4-2 and TRBJ2-3, with D perhaps TRBD2 (5 bases). The germline V gene has CDR1 LGHNA and CDR2 YNFKEQ. V dropped 4 bases and J dropped 2 bases, with 10 bases sitting between them. This CDR3 region has 14 residues. This CDR3 reads CASSPDGNTDTQYF. CDR3 coding DNA: TGTGCCAGCAGCCCCGACGGGAACACAGATACGCAGTATTTT.

This clone was counted between two and nine times. The V and J genes are TRBV30 and TRBJ2-1, with D uncertain. The V and J ends lost 4 bases and 4 bases respectively, with 5 bases between them. The CDR3 loop spans 11 amino acids. Per the germline V gene, CDR1 is GTSNPN and CDR2 is SVGIG (reference sequence). The DNA for the CDR3 is TGTGCCTGGACAGATTACAATGAGCAGTTCTTC. Its protein product is CAWTDYNEQFF.

The chain uses TRBV15 and TRBJ2-2; a possible D gene is TRBD2 (5 bases). Trimming pared 0 bases from V and 6 bases from J, leaving 11 bases between. The germline CDR1 and CDR2 sequences are LNHNV and YYDKDF (reference sequence). The CDR3 covers 15 residues. The CDR3 loop reads CATSRDFRGAGELFF. CDR3 coding DNA: TGTGCCACCAGCAGAGATTTTCGGGGAGCCGGGGAGCTGTTTTTT.

The CDR3: CASSFSPVYEQYF. The CDR3 DNA follows: TGTGCCAGCAGTTTTTCCCCAGTCTACGAGCAGTACTTC. This rearrangement joins TRBV27 to TRBJ2-7; D gene uncertain. The CDR3 covers 13 residues. V was clipped by 3 bases and J by 3 bases, with 9 bases between them. Per germline, CDR1 MNHEY and CDR2 SMNVEV (reference sequence).